This T cell receptor (beta chain) was sequenced in a study of cytomegalovirus exposure and HLA in healthy donors. Study-wide results and limits: Across donors, presence/absence analyses took sequencing depth to be roughly uniform.

Trimming at V came to 3 bases and at J to 8 bases, leaving 13 bases not matched to a gene. Germline V gives CDR1 SGHDT, CDR2 YYEEEE. The CDR3 has 15 residues. In regard to this clone: Antigen: not known.

Both 60 Vbeta primers and 13 Jbeta primers went into the PCR. Method: immunoSEQ multiplex PCR; TCRdb's copy keeps in-frame clones and lacks some. This table holds about 160,000 clones, about 72% found once. This chain joins TRBV5-6 and TRBJ1-2, with 7 bases that match TRBD1. Specimen: PBMCs. The source is a male donor in good health and CMV-seronegative. The CDR3 reads CASSYGTANPLGYTF. The CDR3 nucleotides are TGTGCCAGCAGCTACGGGACAGCTAATCCTTTGGGCTACACCTTC.